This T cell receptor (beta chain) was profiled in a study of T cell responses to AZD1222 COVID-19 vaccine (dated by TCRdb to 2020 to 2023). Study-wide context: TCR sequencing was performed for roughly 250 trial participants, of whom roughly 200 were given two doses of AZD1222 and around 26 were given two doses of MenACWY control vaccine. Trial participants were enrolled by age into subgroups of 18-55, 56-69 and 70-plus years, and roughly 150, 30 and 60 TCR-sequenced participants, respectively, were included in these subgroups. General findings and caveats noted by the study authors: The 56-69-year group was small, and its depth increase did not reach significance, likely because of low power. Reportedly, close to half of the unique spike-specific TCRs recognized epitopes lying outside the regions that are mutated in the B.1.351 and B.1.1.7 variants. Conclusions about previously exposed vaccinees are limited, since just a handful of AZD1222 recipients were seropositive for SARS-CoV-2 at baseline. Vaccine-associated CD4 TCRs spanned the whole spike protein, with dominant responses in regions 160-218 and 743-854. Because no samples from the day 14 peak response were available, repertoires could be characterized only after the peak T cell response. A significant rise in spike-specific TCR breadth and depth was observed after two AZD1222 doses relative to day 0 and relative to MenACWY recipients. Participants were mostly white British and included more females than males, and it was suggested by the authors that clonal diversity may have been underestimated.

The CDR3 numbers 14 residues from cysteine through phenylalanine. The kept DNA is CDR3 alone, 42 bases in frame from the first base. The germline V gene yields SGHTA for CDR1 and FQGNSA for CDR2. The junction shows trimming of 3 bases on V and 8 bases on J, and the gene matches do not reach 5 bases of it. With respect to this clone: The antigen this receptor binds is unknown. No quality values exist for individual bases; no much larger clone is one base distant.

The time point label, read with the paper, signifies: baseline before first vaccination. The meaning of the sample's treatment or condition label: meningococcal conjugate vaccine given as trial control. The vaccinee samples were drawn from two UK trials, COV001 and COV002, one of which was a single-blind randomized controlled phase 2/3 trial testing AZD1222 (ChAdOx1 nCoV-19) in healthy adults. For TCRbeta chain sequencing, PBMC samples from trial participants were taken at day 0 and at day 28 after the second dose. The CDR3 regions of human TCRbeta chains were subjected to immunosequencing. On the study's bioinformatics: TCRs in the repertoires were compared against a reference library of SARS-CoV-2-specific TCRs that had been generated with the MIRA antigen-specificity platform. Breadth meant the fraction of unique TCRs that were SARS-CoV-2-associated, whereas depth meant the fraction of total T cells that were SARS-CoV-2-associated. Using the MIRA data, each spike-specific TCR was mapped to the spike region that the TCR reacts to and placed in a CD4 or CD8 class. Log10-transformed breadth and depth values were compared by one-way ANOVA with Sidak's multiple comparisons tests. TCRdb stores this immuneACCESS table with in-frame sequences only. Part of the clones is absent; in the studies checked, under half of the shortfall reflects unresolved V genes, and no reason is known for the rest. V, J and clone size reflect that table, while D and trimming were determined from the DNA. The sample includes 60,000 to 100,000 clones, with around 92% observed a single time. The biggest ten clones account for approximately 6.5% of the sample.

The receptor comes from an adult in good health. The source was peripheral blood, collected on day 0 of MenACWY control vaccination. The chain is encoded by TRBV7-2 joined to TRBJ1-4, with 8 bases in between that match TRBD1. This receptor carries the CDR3 CASSFGQGWEKLFF. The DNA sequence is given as TGTGCCAGCAGCTTTGGACAGGGTTGGGAAAAACTGTTTTTT.